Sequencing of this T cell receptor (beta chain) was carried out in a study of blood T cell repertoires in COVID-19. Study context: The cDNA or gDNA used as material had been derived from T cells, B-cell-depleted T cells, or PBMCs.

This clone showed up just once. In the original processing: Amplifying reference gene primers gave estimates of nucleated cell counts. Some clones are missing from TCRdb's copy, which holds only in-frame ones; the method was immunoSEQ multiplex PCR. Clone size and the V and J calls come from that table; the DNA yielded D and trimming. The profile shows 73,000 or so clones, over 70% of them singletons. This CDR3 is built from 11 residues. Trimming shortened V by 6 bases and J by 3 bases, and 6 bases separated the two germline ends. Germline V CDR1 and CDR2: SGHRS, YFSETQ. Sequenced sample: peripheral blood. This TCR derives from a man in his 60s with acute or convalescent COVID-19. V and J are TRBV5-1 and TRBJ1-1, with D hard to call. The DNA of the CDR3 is TGCGCCAGCACCCTTGACACTGAAGCTTTCTTT. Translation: CASTLDTEAFF.